This TCR beta chain was captured in a study of blood T cell repertoires in COVID-19 (dated by TCRdb to about 2020). With respect to the entire study: Collaborator samples came from the United States, Italy and Spain and covered acute and convalescent phases of COVID-19. The material from the prospective study consisted of cDNA or gDNA derived from T cells, B-cell-depleted T cells, or PBMCs. The dataset comprised deeply sampled blood TCRbeta repertoires from subjects exposed to, actively infected with, or recovered from COVID-19. A freely available public database, intended as a resource for researchers studying the immune response to SARS-CoV-2, is where the repertoires were released. The samples were drawn from the first 160 participants of the ongoing ImmuneRACE study and from over a thousand subjects provided by 6 global collaborators. The sample metadata nearly always contained a de-identified subject ID, COVID-19 status, age in years and sex. Where available, HLA class I and class II types were obtained from metadata supplied by the sample provider rather than from assay-based typing.

TCRbeta CDR3 regions were amplified from genomic DNA by means of the immunoSEQ Assay, a bias-controlled multiplex PCR. In the authors' own workflow: The number of nucleated cells in each sample was estimated from the amplification of reference gene primers within the assay. Sequence reads were collapsed and filtered to measure the absolute abundance of every unique TCRbeta CDR3 rearrangement. For each sample, productive Simpson clonality was calculated as the square root of Simpson's diversity index across productive rearrangements. TCRdb obtained this table from immuneACCESS and retained in-frame rearrangements with V and J assigned. These tables miss some clones; where compared with another copy, unresolved V genes account for less than half of the shortfall, and the remainder is unexplained. For V, J and clone size, that table is used; D and trimming come from the DNA. Counted in this sample were 120,000 to 150,000 clones; about 90% of them appeared once. The ten most abundant clones make up approximately 1.4% of the sample.

Broader findings and caveats from the paper: The amount of clinical and demographic metadata varied by source and participant and was provided uncurated.

About this clone: This clone's antigen is unknown. Base qualities were left out, and no much larger clone turns up one base away.

Collaborating institutions collected whole blood in K2EDTA tubes following their own protocols. Collaborator samples were shipped for TCRbeta analysis as frozen whole blood, isolated PBMCs, or DNA extracted from either sample type. The CDR3 goes from the cysteine to the phenylalanine over 15 residues. The CDR3 DNA has 45 bases and is translated from base 1. For this chain, trimming is 0 bases at the V end and 4 bases at the J end, and the number of junction bases without a gene match is 4. From the germline V gene, CDR1 is SGHRS and CDR2 is YFSETQ. The chain couples TRBV5-1 to TRBJ2-3, and 8 junction bases match TRBD2. The sequence derives from a woman in her sixties with acute or convalescent COVID-19. The sequenced sample consisted of peripheral blood. The base sequence is TGCGCCAGCAGCTTGGGCGGGGGGTCCTCAGATACGCAGTATTTT. This encodes CASSLGGGSSDTQYF.